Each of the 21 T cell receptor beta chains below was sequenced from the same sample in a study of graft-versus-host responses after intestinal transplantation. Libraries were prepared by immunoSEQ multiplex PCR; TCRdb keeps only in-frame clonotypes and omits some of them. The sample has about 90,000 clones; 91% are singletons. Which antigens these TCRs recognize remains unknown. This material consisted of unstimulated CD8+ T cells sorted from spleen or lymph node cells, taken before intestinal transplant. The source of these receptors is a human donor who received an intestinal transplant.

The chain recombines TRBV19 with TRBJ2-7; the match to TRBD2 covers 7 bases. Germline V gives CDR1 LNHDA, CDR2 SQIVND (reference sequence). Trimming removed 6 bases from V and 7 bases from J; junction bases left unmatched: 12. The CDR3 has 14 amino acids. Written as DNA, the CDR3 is TGTGCCAGTAGCCCCTTGGGGGGGGATCGGGAGCAGTACTTC. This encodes CASSPLGGDREQYF.

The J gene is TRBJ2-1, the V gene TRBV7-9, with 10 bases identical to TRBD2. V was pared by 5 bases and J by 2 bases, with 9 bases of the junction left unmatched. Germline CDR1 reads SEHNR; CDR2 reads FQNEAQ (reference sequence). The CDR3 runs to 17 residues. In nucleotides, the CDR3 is TGTGCCAGCAGCCCTGGGCCCCTAGCGGGGGCCTACAATGAGCAGTTCTTC. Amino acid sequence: CASSPGPLAGAYNEQFF. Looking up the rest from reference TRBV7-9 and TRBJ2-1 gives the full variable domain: DTGVSQNPRHKITKRGQNVTFRCDPISEHNRLYWYRQTLGQGPEFLTYFQNEAQLEKSRLLSDRFSAERPKGSFSTLEIQRTEQGDSAMYLCASSPGPLAGAYNEQFFGPGTRLTVL.

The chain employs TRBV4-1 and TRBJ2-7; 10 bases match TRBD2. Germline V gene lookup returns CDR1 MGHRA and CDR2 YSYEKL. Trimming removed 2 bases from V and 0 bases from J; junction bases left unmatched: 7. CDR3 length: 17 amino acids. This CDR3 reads CASSQIAAGGNSYEQYF. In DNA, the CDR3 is TGCGCCAGCAGCCAAATTGCAGCGGGAGGGAACTCCTACGAGCAGTACTTC.

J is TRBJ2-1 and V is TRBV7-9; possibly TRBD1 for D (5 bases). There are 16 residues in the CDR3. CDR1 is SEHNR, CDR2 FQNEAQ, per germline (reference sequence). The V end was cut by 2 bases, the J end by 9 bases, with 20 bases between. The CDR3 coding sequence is TGTGCCAGCAGCTTACCCCCGCTGCCTCAGGGCTTTGAGCAGTTCTTC. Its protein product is CASSLPPLPQGFEQFF. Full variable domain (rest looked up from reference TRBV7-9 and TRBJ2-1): DTGVSQNPRHKITKRGQNVTFRCDPISEHNRLYWYRQTLGQGPEFLTYFQNEAQLEKSRLLSDRFSAERPKGSFSTLEIQRTEQGDSAMYLCASSLPPLPQGFEQFFGPGTRLTVL.

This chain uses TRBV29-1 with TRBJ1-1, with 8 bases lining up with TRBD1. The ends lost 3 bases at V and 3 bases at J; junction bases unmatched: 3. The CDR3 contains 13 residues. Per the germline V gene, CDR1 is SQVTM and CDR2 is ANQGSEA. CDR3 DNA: TGCAGCGTTGAGGACAGGGAAGACACTGAAGCTTTCTTT. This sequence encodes CSVEDREDTEAFF. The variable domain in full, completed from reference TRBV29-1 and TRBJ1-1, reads SAVISQKPSRDICQRGTSLTIQCQVDSQVTMMFWYRQQPGQSLTLIATANQGSEATYESGFVIDKFPISRPNLTFSTLTVSNMSPEDSSIYLCSVEDREDTEAFFGQGTRLTVV.

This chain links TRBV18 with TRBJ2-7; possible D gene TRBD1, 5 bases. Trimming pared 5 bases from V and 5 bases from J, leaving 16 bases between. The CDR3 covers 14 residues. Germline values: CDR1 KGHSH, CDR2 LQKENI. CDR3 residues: CASSIGAGEDEQYF. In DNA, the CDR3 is TGTGCCAGCTCAATAGGGGCTGGTGAGGACGAGCAGTACTTC.

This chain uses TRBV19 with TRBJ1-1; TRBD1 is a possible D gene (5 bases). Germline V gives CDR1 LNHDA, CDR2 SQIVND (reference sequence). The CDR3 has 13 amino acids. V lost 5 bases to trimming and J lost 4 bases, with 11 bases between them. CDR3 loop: CASSPRTTTEAFF. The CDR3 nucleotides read TGTGCCAGTAGTCCGAGGACAACCACTGAAGCTTTCTTT.

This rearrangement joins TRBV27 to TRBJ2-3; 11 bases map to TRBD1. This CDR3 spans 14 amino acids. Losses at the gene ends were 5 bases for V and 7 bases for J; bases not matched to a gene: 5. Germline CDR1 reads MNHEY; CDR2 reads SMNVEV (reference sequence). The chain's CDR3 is CASSAGTGGNTQYF. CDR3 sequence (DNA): TGTGCCAGCAGTGCCGGGACAGGGGGGAATACGCAGTATTTT.

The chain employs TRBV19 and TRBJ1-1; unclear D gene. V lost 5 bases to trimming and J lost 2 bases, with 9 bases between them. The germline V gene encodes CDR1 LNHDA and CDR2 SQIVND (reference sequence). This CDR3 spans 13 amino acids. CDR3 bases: TGTGCCAGTAGTCCGGGTCTAAACACTGAAGCTTTCTTT. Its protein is CASSPGLNTEAFF.

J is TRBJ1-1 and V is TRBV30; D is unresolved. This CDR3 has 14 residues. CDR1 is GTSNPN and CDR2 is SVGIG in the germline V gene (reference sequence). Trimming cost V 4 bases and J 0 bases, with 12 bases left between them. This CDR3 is CAWNLLGLNTEAFF. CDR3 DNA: TGTGCCTGGAACCTTCTGGGCCTGAACACTGAAGCTTTCTTT.

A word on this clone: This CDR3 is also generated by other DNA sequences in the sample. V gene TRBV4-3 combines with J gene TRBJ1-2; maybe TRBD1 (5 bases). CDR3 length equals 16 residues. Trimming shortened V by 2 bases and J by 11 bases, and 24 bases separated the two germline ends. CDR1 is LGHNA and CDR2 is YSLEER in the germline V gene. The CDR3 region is CASSQSLFVGQLGYTF. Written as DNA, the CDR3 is TGCGCCAGCAGCCAATCCCTTTTTGTGGGGCAGCTGGGTTACACCTTC.

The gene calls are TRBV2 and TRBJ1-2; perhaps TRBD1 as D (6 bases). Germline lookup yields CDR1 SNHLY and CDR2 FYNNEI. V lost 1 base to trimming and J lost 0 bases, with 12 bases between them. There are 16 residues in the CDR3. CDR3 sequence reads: CASSEVTGGSNYGYTF. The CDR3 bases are TGTGCCAGCAGTGAAGTGACTGGGGGCTCTAACTATGGCTACACCTTC.

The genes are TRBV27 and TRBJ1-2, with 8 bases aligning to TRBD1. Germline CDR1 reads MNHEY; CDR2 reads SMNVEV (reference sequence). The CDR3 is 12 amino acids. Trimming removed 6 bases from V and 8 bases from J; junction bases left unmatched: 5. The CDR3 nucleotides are TGTGCCAGCAGCCCAGGGGGCGAAGGCTACACCTTC. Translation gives CASSPGGEGYTF.

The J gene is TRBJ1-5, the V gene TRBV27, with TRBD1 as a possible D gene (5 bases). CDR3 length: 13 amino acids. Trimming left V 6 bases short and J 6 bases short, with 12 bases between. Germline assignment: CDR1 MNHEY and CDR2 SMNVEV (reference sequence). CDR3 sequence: CASSWGSGQPQHF. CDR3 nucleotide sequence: TGTGCCAGCAGCTGGGGCTCGGGTCAGCCCCAGCATTTT.

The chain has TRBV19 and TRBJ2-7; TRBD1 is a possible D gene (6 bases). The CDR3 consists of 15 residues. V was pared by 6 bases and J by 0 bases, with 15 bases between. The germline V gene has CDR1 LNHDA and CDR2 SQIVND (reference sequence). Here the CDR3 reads CASSLGDTGSYEQYF. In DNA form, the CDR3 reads TGTGCCAGTAGCCTCGGGGACACCGGCTCCTACGAGCAGTACTTC.

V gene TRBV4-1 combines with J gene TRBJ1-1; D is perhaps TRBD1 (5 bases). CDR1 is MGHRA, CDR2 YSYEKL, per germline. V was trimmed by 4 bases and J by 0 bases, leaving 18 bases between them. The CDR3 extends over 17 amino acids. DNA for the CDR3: TGCGCCAGCAGCCTAATACCTTCGACAGAGATGAACACTGAAGCTTTCTTT. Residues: CASSLIPSTEMNTEAFF.

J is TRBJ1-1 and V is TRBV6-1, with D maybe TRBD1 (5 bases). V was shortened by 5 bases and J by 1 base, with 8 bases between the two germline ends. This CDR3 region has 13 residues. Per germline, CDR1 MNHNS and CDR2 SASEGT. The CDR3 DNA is TGTGCCAGCAGTAGGGGCCCGAACACTGAAGCTTTCTTT. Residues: CASSRGPNTEAFF.

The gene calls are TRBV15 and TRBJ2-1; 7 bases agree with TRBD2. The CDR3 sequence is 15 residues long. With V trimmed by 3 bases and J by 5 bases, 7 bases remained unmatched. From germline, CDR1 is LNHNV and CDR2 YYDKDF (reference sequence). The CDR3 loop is CATSSRSSGHNEQFF. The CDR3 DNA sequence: TGTGCCACCAGCAGCCGATCTAGCGGTCACAATGAGCAGTTCTTC.

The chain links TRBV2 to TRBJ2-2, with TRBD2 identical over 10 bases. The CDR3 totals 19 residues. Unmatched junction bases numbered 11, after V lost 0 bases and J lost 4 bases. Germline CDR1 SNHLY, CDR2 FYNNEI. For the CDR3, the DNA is TGTGCCAGCAGTGAAGCGCACCTCCTAGCGGGAGAGGGCACCGGGGAGCTGTTTTTT. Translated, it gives CASSEAHLLAGEGTGELFF.

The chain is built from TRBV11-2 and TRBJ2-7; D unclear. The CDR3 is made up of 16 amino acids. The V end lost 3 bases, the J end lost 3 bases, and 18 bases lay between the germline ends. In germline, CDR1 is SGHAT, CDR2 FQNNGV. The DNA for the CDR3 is TGTGCCAGCAGCTTGTTTTTACAGAACCGGAACTACGAGCAGTACTTC. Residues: CASSLFLQNRNYEQYF.

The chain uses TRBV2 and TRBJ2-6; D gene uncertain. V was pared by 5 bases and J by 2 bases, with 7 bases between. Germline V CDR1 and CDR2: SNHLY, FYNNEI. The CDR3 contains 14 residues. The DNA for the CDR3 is TGTGCCAGCAGTCTAGGAGCTGGGGCCAACGTCCTGACTTTC. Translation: CASSLGAGANVLTF.